Here is one TCR beta chain with its context. Its antigen is currently unknown. The data derive from a study of cytomegalovirus exposure and HLA in healthy donors. Notes on the study in general: When presence/absence was analysed, sequencing depth was taken to be roughly uniform across donors.

PCR amplification relied on 60 Vbeta primers (plus 13 Jbeta primers). Clones were sequenced by immunoSEQ multiplex PCR, and TCRdb holds only the in-frame ones, with some missing. This table holds under 200,000 clones, about 75% found once. V gave up 1 base and J gave up 2 bases; unmatched junction bases: 7. CDR3 length equals 16 residues. Per the germline V gene, CDR1 is SGHRS and CDR2 is YFSETQ. This chain joins TRBV5-1 and TRBJ2-7, with TRBD2 matching 9 bases. This receptor was identified in a male donor in good health and CMV-seropositive. Sequenced material: PBMCs. CDR3 residues: CASSLSASGATYEQYF. The CDR3 coding sequence is TGCGCCAGCAGCTTGTCTGCTAGCGGGGCCACCTACGAGCAGTACTTC.